The following is a TCR beta chain sequence with its context. The antigen remains undetermined. Here immunoSEQ multiplex PCR was the method, and the copy in TCRdb shows in-frame clones only, minus some. Of about 160,000 clones listed, about 96% are singletons. This record comes from a study of cytomegalovirus exposure and HLA in healthy donors. Study results and caveats: The study labeled more than 150 TCR beta chains cytomegalovirus-associated. Reported performance of the classifier showed diagnosis of cytomegalovirus status with high specificity and sensitivity.

V dropped 1 base and J dropped 0 bases, with 6 bases sitting between them. The CDR3 runs to 14 residues. Per the germline V gene, CDR1 is SGHTA and CDR2 is FQGNSA. The chain couples TRBV7-2 to TRBJ1-2; no clear D gene. The TCR was taken from a woman under 30 in good health and CMV-seronegative. The sample taken for sequencing was PBMCs. The CDR3 nucleotides read TGTGCCAGCAGCTTAGTAACAGCTAACTATGGCTACACCTTC. Its protein product is CASSLVTANYGYTF.